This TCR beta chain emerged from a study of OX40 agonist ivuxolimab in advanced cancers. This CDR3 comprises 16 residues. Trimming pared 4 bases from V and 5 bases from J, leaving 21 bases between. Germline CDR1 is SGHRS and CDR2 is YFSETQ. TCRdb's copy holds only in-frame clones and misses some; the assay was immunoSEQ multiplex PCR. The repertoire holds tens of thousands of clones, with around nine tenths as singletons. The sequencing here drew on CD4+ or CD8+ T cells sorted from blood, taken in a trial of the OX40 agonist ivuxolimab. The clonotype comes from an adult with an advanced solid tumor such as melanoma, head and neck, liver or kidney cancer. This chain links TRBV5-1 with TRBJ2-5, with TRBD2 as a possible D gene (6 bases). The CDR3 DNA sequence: TGCGCCAGCAGCAGTTGGGGGGAAAGGGGCGCGGAGACCCAGTACTTC. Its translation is CASSSWGERGAETQYF. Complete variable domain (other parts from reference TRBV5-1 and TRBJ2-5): KAGVTQTPRYLIKTRGQQVTLSCSPISGHRSVSWYQQTPGQGLQFLFEYFSETQRNKGNFPGRFSGRQFSNSRSEMNVSTLELGDSALYLCASSSWGERGAETQYFGPGTRLLVL.